This is a list of T cell receptor beta chains from one sample in a study of T cells in Graves' hyperthyroidism and ophthalmopathy. A single record per CDR3 protein comes from TCRdb applying MiXCR to the multiplex PCR reads. The data contain over 250,000 distinct CDR3 sequences, about an eighth of them singletons. The sequenced sample consisted of blood. Receptors originate from a woman in her thirties or forties with Graves' ophthalmopathy. Both conserved end residues are part of each CDR3. The order of the fields is CDR3 protein, V gene, clone size, J gene. Size values are once, few and many counts, or a class for expanded clones, and some rows have none.

CDR3aa: CASSFSAIGYGYTF
v_gene: TRBV5-6
abundance: .
j_gene: TRBJ1-2

CDR3aa: CASSPVETAEQFF
v_gene: TRBV5-4
abundance: few
j_gene: TRBJ2-1

CDR3aa: CATSRDLISAGANYGYTF
v_gene: TRBV15
abundance: many
j_gene: TRBJ1-2

CDR3aa: CASSYSGGAGQLFF
v_gene: TRBV6-6
abundance: .
j_gene: TRBJ2-2

CDR3aa: CASSRSGAVGANVLTF
v_gene: TRBV6-1
abundance: many
j_gene: TRBJ2-6

CDR3aa: CASSLGSVFSTDTQYF
v_gene: TRBV11-3
abundance: many
j_gene: TRBJ2-3

CDR3aa: CASTGTSSYEQYF
v_gene: TRBV2
abundance: many
j_gene: TRBJ2-7

CDR3aa: CAISAGTGGPGYTF
v_gene: TRBV10-3
abundance: many
j_gene: TRBJ1-2

CDR3aa: CASSPLGTSGTYEQNF
v_gene: TRBV12-3/TRBV12-4
abundance: .
j_gene: TRBJ2-7

CDR3aa: CASRAAGTAYEQYF
v_gene: TRBV6-1
abundance: few
j_gene: TRBJ2-7

CDR3aa: CASSLRGAGANVLTF
v_gene: TRBV11-3
abundance: few
j_gene: TRBJ2-6

CDR3aa: CASSLGPAQETQYF
v_gene: TRBV7-2
abundance: few
j_gene: TRBJ2-5

CDR3aa: CASSFYRGGRSPLHF
v_gene: TRBV11-3
abundance: .
j_gene: TRBJ1-6

CDR3aa: CASKDESYNEQFF
v_gene: TRBV6-1
abundance: many
j_gene: TRBJ2-1

CDR3aa: CASSLDRLAHNEQFF
v_gene: TRBV7-2
abundance: .
j_gene: TRBJ2-1

CDR3aa: CASRLDTYEQYF
v_gene: TRBV6-1
abundance: few
j_gene: TRBJ2-7

CDR3aa: CASSYVTDGETQYF
v_gene: TRBV6-5
abundance: .
j_gene: TRBJ2-5

CDR3aa: CASRPTSGNTIYF
v_gene: TRBV28
abundance: few
j_gene: TRBJ1-3

CDR3aa: CASSIGGLTTYEQYF
v_gene: TRBV27
abundance: few
j_gene: TRBJ2-7

CDR3aa: CASTPGRTEAFF
v_gene: TRBV19
abundance: many
j_gene: TRBJ1-1